The text below deals with one T cell receptor (beta chain). Its cognate antigen is unknown. The sample's time point: pre-sensitization, week 0. Stated treatment: therapeutic diphenylcyclopropenone sensitization with weekly scalp DPC. The sample comes from a study of human T cells and chemical hapten exposure. Overall study context: During the approximately 25-week study period, patients had diphenylcyclopropenone applied to the scalp every week. Chiefly women, the patients showed alopecia areata, totalis or universalis. Findings and limits, study-wide: Expanded TCRs clustered into significantly more large CDR3 similarity groups than controls, the analysis revealed.

As processed by the authors: A per-sample median of 95,638 TCRs was observed, with counts ranging from about 20,000 to 750,000. TCRdb ran MiXCR on the RACE reads and lists one entry per CDR3 protein. The V and J calls and clone size are TCRdb's, not the authors'. The sample records some 70,000 distinct CDR3 sequences, around 9.9% being singletons. The CDR3 length is 16 residues. Germline trimming cut 5 bases from V and 5 bases from J; bases unmatched to any gene: 18. Germline loops: CDR1 DFQATT, CDR2 SNEGSKA (reference sequence). The rearrangement links TRBV20-1 to TRBJ2-7; 7 bases align to TRBD1. This TCR was recovered from a woman aged 50 to 60 with alopecia areata. Some clones in this sample may be carry-over from other donors' samples. Source: whole blood, taken in connection with sensitization to the hapten diphenylcyclopropenone (DPC). The CDR3 is CSAPRGEGGAKDEQYF. The CDR3 DNA follows: TGCAGTGCTCCTCGGGGTGAAGGGGGCGCAAAGGACGAGCAGTACTTC.